The clone carrying this T cell receptor (beta chain) turned up a few times. The germline V gene has CDR1 SQVTM and CDR2 ANQGSEA. The CDR3 extends over 14 amino acids. Between the trimmed V and J ends, which lost 1 base and 4 bases, there was a span of 11 bases. PCR was performed using 60 Vbeta and 13 Jbeta primers. TCRdb keeps only in-frame clones here, not all; method: immunoSEQ multiplex PCR. In the table there are 90,000 to 120,000 clones, over 65% of which are singletons. The data stem from a study of cytomegalovirus exposure and HLA in healthy donors. These donors counted as nominally healthy when sampled, but unrecorded immune exposures were likely.

This TCR was recovered from a woman aged 35 to 49 in good health and CMV-seropositive. The chain couples TRBV29-1 to TRBJ2-1; D gene ambiguous. Specimen: PBMCs. The CDR3 here is CSVEGQAAYNEQFF. CDR3 DNA: TGCAGCGTTGAAGGGCAGGCCGCGTACAATGAGCAGTTCTTC.